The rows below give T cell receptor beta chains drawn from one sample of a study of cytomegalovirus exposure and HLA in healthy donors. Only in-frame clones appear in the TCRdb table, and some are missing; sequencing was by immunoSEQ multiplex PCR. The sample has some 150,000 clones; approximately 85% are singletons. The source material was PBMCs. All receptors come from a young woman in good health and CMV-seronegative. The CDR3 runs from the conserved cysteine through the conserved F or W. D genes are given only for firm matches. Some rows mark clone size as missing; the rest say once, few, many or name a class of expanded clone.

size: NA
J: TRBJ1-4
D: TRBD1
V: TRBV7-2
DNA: TGTGCCAGCAGCCCCGACAGGGTGCCTAATGAAAAACTGTTTTTT
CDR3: CASSPDRVPNEKLFF

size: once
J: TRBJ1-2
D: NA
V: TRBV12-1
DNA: TGTGCCAGCAGCTTTTACAGGGGCAGCCACTATGGCTACACCTTC
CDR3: CASSFYRGSHYGYTF

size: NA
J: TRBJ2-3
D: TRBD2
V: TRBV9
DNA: TGTGCCAGCAGCCTAGCGGGGAGTTTGGGAGATACGCAGTATTTT
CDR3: CASSLAGSLGDTQYF

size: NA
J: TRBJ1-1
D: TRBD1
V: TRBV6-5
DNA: TGTGCCAGCAGTACGGCTAGGGGGCGGATCGCTGAAGCTTTCTTT
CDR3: CASSTARGRIAEAFF

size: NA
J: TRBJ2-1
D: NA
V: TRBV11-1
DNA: TGTGCCAGCAGCCCTCGTGAAAATCGGGACTACAATGAGCAGTTCTTC
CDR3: CASSPRENRDYNEQFF

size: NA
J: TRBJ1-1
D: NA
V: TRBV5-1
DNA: TGCGCCAGCAGCTTTGCCTCACCGCGTGAAGCTTTCTTT
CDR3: CASSFASPREAFF

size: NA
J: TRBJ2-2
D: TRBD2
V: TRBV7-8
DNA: TGTGCCAGCAGCCCCCGGACTAGCGGCACCGGGGAGCTGTTTTTT
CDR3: CASSPRTSGTGELFF

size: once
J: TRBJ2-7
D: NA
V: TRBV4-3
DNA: TGCGCCAGCAGCCAAGAGATTATGGGCGTCAACTCCTACGAGCAGTACTTC
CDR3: CASSQEIMGVNSYEQYF

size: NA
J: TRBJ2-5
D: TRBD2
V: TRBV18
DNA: TGTGCCAGCTCGGCTAGCGGGGGGCAAGAGACCCAGTACTTC
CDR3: CASSASGGQETQYF

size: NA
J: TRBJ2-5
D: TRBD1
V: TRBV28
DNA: TGTGCCAGCAGCACGACAGGGTTGGAGACCCAGTACTTC
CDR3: CASSTTGLETQYF

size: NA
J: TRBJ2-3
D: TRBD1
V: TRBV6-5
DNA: TGTGCCAGCAGAACCTCGGGACAGGGGACAGATACGCAGTATTTT
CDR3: CASRTSGQGTDTQYF

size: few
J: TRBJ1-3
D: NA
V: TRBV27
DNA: TGTGCCAGCAGCTCCCTGGGCTCGTATGGAAACACCATATATTTT
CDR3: CASSSLGSYGNTIYF

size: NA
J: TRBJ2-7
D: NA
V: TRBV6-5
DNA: TGTGCCAGCAGCTACCAGCGCCAGCAGTACTTC
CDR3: CASSYQRQQYF

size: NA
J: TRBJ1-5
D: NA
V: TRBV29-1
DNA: TGCAGCGTTCCCCTTGACAGGAGTATGGTTAGCAATCAGCCCCAGCATTTT
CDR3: CSVPLDRSMVSNQPQHF

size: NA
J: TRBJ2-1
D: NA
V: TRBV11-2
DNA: TGTGCCAGCAGCTTATTCGCGAGCTCCTACAATGAGCAGTTCTTC
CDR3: CASSLFASSYNEQFF

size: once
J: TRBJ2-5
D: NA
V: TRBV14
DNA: TGTGCCAGCAGCCAAGGAGGGATTAGCCAGTACTTC
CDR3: CASSQGGISQYF

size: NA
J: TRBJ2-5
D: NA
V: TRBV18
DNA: TGTGCCAGCTCACAGAATACTCAAGAGACCCAGTACTTC
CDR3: CASSQNTQETQYF

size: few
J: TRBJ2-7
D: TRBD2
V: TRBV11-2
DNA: TGTGCCAGCAGCCCCTCGGCGGGAGGGGCCTACGAGCAGTACTTC
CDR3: CASSPSAGGAYEQYF

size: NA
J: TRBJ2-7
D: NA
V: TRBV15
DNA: TGTGCCACCAGCAACACGGTGGGAGTCGAGCAGTACTTC
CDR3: CATSNTVGVEQYF

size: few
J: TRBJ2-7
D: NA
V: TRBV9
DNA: TGTGCCAGCAGCGTAGAAGGGGGAGAGACCTACGAGCAGTACTTC
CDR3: CASSVEGGETYEQYF

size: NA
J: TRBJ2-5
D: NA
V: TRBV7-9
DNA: TGTGCCAGCAGCTTATACCGGGAAGGAGAGACCCAGTACTTC
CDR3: CASSLYREGETQYF

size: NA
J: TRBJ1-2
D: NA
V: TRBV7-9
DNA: TGTGCCAGCAGCTTAGCTTATCCAGAAAACTATGGCTACACCTTC
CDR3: CASSLAYPENYGYTF

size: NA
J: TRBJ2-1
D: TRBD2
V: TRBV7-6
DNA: TGTGCCAGCAGCCCGAACATAGCGGGATCCTACAATGAGCAGTTCTTC
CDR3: CASSPNIAGSYNEQFF

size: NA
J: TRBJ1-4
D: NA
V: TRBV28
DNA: TGTGCCAGCAGCCCAGGACTCTTAACTAATGAAAAACTGTTTTTT
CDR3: CASSPGLLTNEKLFF

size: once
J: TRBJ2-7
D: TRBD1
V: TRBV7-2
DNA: TGTGCCAGCAGCCGGTCACCAGGGACAGCGATGAACTACGAGCAGTACTTC
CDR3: CASSRSPGTAMNYEQYF

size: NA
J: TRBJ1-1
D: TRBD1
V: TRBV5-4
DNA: TGTGCCAGCAGCCCGGACAGGGGGCCAACGAACACTGAAGCTTTCTTT
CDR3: CASSPDRGPTNTEAFF

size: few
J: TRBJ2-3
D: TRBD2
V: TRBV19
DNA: TGTGCCAGTAGTCCCCGTCGGGCGGGAGTAATGGATACGCAGTATTTT
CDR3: CASSPRRAGVMDTQYF

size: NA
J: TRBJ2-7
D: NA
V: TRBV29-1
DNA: TGCAGCGTTGTCCGTAGTTCCCTGGGGCACGAGCAGTACTTC
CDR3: CSVVRSSLGHEQYF

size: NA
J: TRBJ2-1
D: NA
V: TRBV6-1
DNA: TGTGCCAGCAGCGTCGACTCCAGCTCCTGCAATGAGCAGTTCTTC
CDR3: CASSVDSSSCNEQFF

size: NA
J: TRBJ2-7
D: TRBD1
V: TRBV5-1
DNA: TGCGCCAGCAGCTGGGGGACAGTTGAGCGCGAGCAGTACTTC
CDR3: CASSWGTVEREQYF

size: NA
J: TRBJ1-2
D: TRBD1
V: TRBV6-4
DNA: TGTGCCAGCAGTGACCCACCACAGGGGGCGGATGGCTACACCTTC
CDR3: CASSDPPQGADGYTF

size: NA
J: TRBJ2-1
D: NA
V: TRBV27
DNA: TGTGCCAGCAGTCCCTACAGTATCCGAGGAGGTAAATACAATGAGCAGTTCTTC
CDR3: CASSPYSIRGGKYNEQFF

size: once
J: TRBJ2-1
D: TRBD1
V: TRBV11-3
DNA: TGTGCCAGCAGCGTACTCAGGGGGCGGACACCTTTTAATGAGCAGTTCTTC
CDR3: CASSVLRGRTPFNEQFF

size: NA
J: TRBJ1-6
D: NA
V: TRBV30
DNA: TGTGCCTGGAGTGTCGGAGCGATCTCCTATAATTCACCCCTCCACTTT
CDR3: CAWSVGAISYNSPLHF

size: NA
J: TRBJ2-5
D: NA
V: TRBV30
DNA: TGTGCTGTTGGACAGGGCGGGGGGGTTAGGCAGTACTTC
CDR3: CAVGQGGGVRQYF

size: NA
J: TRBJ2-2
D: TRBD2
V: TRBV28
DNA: TGTGCCAGCAGTGGCCCCCCTGGGAAGCGGGAGGGTGGCGGGGAGCTGTTTTTT
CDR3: CASSGPPGKREGGGELFF

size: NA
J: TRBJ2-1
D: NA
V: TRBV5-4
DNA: TGTGCCAGCAGCTTGGATAGTACTGGCTACAATGAGCAGTTCTTC
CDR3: CASSLDSTGYNEQFF

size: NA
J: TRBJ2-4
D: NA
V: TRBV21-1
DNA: TGTGCCAGCAAAGACAGTCTAGCCAAAAACATTCAGTACTTC
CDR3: CASKDSLAKNIQYF

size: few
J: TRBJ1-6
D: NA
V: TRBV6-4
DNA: TGTGCCAGCAGTGATACCGGTAATTCACCCCTCCACTTT
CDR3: CASSDTGNSPLHF

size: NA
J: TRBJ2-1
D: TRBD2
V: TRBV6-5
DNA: TGTGCCAGCAGCTCCGGGACTAGCGCTTACAATGAGCAGTTCTTC
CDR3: CASSSGTSAYNEQFF

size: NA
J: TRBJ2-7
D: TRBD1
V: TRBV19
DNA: TGTGCCAGTAGTATGGACAGGGGGAGGAACGAGCAGTACTTC
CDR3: CASSMDRGRNEQYF

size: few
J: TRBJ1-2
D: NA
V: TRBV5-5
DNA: TGTGCCAGCAGCTTTACGAGATATGGCTACACCTTC
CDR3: CASSFTRYGYTF

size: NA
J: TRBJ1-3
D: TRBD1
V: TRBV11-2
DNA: TGTGCCAGCAGCGGCCGGGACAGGGGCTCCTGGTCCATATATTTT
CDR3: CASSGRDRGSWSIYF